What follows are 12 T cell receptor beta chains derived from one specimen sequenced in a study of blood T cell repertoires in COVID-19. Here immunoSEQ multiplex PCR was the method, and the copy in TCRdb shows in-frame clones only, minus some. The table has more than 250,000 clones, approximately 87% seen once. Sequenced: peripheral blood. The receptors were sampled from a man between 60 and 75 years old who had recovered from COVID-19.

J is TRBJ2-3 and V is TRBV9, with 7 positions matching TRBD2. V gave up 2 bases and J gave up 1 base; unmatched junction bases: 7. This CDR3 has 16 amino acids. The germline CDR1 and CDR2 sequences are SGDLS and YYNGEE. In nucleotides, the CDR3 is TGTGCCAGCAGCGTGGGTGGCGGGAGACGCACAGATACGCAGTATTTT. This codes for CASSVGGGRRTDTQYF.

The chain is built from TRBV4-1 and TRBJ2-5, with D possibly matching TRBD2 (7 bases). V was trimmed by 3 bases and J by 5 bases, leaving 13 bases between them. The CDR3 loop spans 14 amino acids. Germline V gene data show CDR1 as MGHRA and CDR2 as YSYEKL. CDR3: CASSHPGGGETQYF. The CDR3 DNA reads as TGCGCCAGCAGCCATCCGGGGGGCGGGGAGACCCAGTACTTC.

A few counts support this clone. V is TRBV21-1 and J is TRBJ2-3; TRBD2, the table's D call, was not compared with the DNA. TRBV21-1 corresponds to a pseudogene. There are 17 residues in the CDR3. CDR3 region: CASSKAQTSARTDTQYF. The CDR3 DNA sequence: TGTGCCAGCAGCAAAGCACAGACTAGCGCTCGCACAGATACGCAGTATTTT.

The chain uses TRBV9 and TRBJ2-1, with 15 positions matching TRBD2. Germline values: CDR1 SGDLS, CDR2 YYNGEE. This CDR3 spans 16 amino acids. V trimming: 3 bases; J trimming: 4 bases; junction bases outside the gene matches: 2. The CDR3 DNA reads as TGTGCCAGCAGCGCAGGACTAGCGGGGGGGTACAATGAGCAGTTCTTC. Encoded protein: CASSAGLAGGYNEQFF.

V gene TRBV19 combines with J gene TRBJ2-1; TRBD1 matches 8 bases. The length of the CDR3 is 14 residues. Per germline, CDR1 LNHDA and CDR2 SQIVND (reference sequence). Trimming removed 6 bases from V and 3 bases from J; junction bases left unmatched: 4. The CDR3 here is CASRDRVFYNEQFF. CDR3 in DNA: TGTGCCAGTAGGGACAGGGTTTTCTACAATGAGCAGTTCTTC.

The V gene is TRBV29-1, the J gene TRBJ2-4; 7 positions agree with TRBD1. With 3 bases clipped from V and 4 bases from J, the junction kept 3 bases outside the gene matches. This CDR3 is built from 13 residues. Germline CDR1 reads SQVTM; CDR2 reads ANQGSEA. The CDR3 DNA follows: TGCAGCGTTGAGCCAGGGGGAAAAAACATTCAGTACTTC. The encoded protein is CSVEPGGKNIQYF.

J is TRBJ2-3 and V is TRBV24-1, with TRBD1 identical over 10 bases. Per the germline V gene, CDR1 is KGHDR and CDR2 is SFDVKD. The CDR3 covers 16 residues. The trim removed 4 bases at V and 6 bases at J, leaving 9 bases unmatched. CDR3 sequence: CATSDPGQGGLDTQYF. In nucleotides, the CDR3 is TGTGCCACCAGTGACCCTGGACAGGGGGGTTTGGATACGCAGTATTTT.

The chain joins TRBV5-4 to TRBJ2-1, with 10 bases lining up with TRBD2. V shed 5 bases and J 0 bases; nucleotides not matched to a gene: 8. The CDR3 consists of 17 residues. Germline CDR1 reads SGHNT; CDR2 reads YYREEE (reference sequence). CDR3 coding DNA: TGTGCCAGCAGGTCCGGGACTAGCGCCAGCTCCTACAATGAGCAGTTCTTC. This encodes CASRSGTSASSYNEQFF.

This clone was counted only a few times. The gene calls are TRBV29-1 and TRBJ2-2, with TRBD1 as a possible D gene (6 bases). The CDR3 consists of 14 residues. The germline gives CDR1 SQVTM, CDR2 ANQGSEA. Deletions cut 6 bases from V and 6 bases from J, with 17 bases between. CDR3 DNA sequence: TGCAGCGTCGAACAGGGTCGTGTTCCCGGGGAGCTGTTTTTT. Translated, it gives CSVEQGRVPGELFF.

The V and J genes are TRBV7-6 and TRBJ2-3; TRBD2 matches 7 bases. The CDR3 is 16 amino acids. Unmatched junction bases numbered 6, after V lost 1 base and J lost 2 bases. Germline assignment: CDR1 SGHVS and CDR2 FNYEAQ. CDR3 region: CASSLGRAGATDTQYF. DNA for the CDR3: TGTGCCAGCAGCTTAGGCAGGGCGGGAGCCACAGATACGCAGTATTTT.

The chain uses TRBV18 and TRBJ1-5; a weak D match, TRBD1 (5 bases). Germline V gene lookup returns CDR1 KGHSH and CDR2 LQKENI. Trimming removed 1 base from V and 4 bases from J, with 8 bases in between. The CDR3 extends over 14 amino acids. CDR3 region: CASSPQDKNQPQHF. The CDR3 nucleotides are TGTGCCAGCTCACCACAGGACAAAAATCAGCCCCAGCATTTT.

The genes are TRBV7-2 and TRBJ2-1, with 7 bases matching TRBD2. Germline CDR1 and CDR2: SGHTA and FQGNSA. This CDR3 is built from 15 residues. The junction had 8 bases not matched to a gene; V was cut back by 1 base and J by 8 bases. This chain's CDR3 is CASSLELPGRDEQFF. CDR3 DNA: TGTGCCAGCAGCTTAGAACTTCCAGGGAGGGATGAGCAGTTCTTC.